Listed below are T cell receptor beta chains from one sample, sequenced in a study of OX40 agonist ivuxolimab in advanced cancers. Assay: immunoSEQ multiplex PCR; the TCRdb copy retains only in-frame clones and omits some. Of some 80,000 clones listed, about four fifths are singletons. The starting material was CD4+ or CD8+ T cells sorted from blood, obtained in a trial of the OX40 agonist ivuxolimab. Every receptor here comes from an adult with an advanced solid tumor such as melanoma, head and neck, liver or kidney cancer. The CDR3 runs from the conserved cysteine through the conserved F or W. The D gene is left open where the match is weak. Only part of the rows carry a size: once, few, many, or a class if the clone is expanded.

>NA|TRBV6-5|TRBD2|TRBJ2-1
CASSPLAGGYNEQFF
TGTGCCAGCAGTCCACTAGCGGGGGGGTACAATGAGCAGTTCTTC
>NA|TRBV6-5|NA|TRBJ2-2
CASSSGALNTGELFF
TGTGCCAGCAGTTCCGGGGCTCTTAACACCGGGGAGCTGTTTTTT
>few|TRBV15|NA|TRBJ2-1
CATSRDNPGSYNEQFF
TGTGCCACCAGCAGAGATAATCCAGGGTCCTACAATGAGCAGTTCTTC
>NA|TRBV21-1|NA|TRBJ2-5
CASSKSRQTKETQYF
TGTGCCAGCAGCAAATCACGACAGACCAAAGAGACCCAGTACTTC
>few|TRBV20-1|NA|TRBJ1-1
CSSYINTEAFF
TGCAGTTCCTACATTAACACTGAAGCTTTCTTT
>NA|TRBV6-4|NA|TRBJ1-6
CASSSGANSPLHF
TGTGCCAGCAGTTCGGGGGCTAATTCACCCCTCCACTTT
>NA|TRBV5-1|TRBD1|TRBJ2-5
CASSGQGGETQYF
TGCGCCAGCAGCGGACAGGGTGGAGAGACCCAGTACTTC
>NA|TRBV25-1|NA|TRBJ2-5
CASSEWGGRETQYF
TGTGCCAGCAGTGAATGGGGGGGGCGAGAGACCCAGTACTTC
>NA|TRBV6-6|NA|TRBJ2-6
CASCNTGSGANVLTF
TGTGCCAGCTGCAATACAGGGAGTGGGGCCAACGTCCTGACTTTC
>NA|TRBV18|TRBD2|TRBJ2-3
CASSPLAGSTDTQYF
TGTGCCAGCTCACCTCTAGCGGGGTCCACAGATACGCAGTATTTT
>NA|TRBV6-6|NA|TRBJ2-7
CASSLQGYEQYF
TGTGCCAGCAGTCTACAGGGCTACGAGCAGTACTTC
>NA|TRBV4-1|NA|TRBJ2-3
CASSQDRDTQYF
TGCGCCAGCAGCCAAGATAGAGATACGCAGTATTTT
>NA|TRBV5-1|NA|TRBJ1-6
CASSLLTGIRASPLHF
TGCGCCAGCAGCTTGCTTACCGGGATTAGGGCTTCACCCCTCCACTTT
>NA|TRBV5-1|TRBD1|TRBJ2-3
CASSLGTGGGDTQYF
TGCGCCAGCAGCCTCGGGACAGGGGGCGGAGATACGCAGTATTTT
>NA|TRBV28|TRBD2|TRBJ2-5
CASRLGTSYEETQYF
TGTGCCAGCAGACTCGGGACTAGCTATGAAGAGACCCAGTACTTC
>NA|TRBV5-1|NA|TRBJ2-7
CASSLGQGGREQYF
TGCGCCAGCAGCTTGGGGCAGGGTGGTCGCGAGCAGTACTTC
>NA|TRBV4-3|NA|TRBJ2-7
CASSQRWGRGSYEQYF
TGCGCCAGCAGCCAGCGGTGGGGAAGAGGGTCCTACGAGCAGTACTTC
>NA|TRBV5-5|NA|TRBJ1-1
CASQAQETEAFF
TGTGCCAGCCAAGCCCAGGAGACTGAAGCTTTCTTT
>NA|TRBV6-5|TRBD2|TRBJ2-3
CASSLRGAGSTDTQYF
TGTGCCAGCAGTTTGCGGGGGGCGGGCTCCACAGATACGCAGTATTTT
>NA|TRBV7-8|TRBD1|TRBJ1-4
CASRRTGDNEKLFF
TGTGCCAGCCGCCGGACAGGGGATAATGAAAAACTGTTTTTT
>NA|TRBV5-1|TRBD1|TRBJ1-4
CASTEGQRENEKLFF
TGCGCCAGCACCGAGGGACAGAGGGAGAATGAAAAACTGTTTTTT
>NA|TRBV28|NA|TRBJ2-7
CASSSQDPYEQYF
TGTGCCAGCAGTTCGCAGGACCCCTACGAGCAGTACTTC
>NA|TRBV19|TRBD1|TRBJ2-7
CASSRWYSGQGYEQYF
TGTGCCAGTAGTCGGTGGTACTCGGGACAGGGTTACGAGCAGTACTTC
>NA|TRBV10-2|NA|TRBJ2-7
CASSGGGTGSYEQYF
TGCGCCAGCAGTGGCGGAGGGACGGGTTCTTACGAGCAGTACTTC
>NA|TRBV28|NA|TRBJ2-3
CASSFGASTDTQYF
TGTGCCAGCAGTTTTGGCGCTAGCACAGATACGCAGTATTTT
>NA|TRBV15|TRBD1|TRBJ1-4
CATSLRTGGNEKLFF
TGTGCCACCAGCCTTCGGACAGGAGGTAATGAAAAACTGTTTTTT
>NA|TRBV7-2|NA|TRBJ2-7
CASSLGAAAGQIEQYF
TGTGCCAGCAGCTTAGGGGCTGCGGCAGGGCAAATCGAGCAGTACTTC
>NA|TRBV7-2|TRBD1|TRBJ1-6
CASSQRQGAYSPLHF
TGTGCCAGCAGCCAAAGACAGGGGGCCTATTCACCCCTCCACTTT
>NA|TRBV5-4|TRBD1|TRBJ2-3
CASSQGQGAVSTDTQYF
TGTGCCAGCAGCCAGGGGCAGGGGGCTGTCAGCACAGATACGCAGTATTTT
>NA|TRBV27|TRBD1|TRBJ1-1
CASSLSGTGGSEAFF
TGTGCCAGCAGCTTGAGCGGGACAGGGGGCTCTGAAGCTTTCTTT
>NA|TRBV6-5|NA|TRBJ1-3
CASSRQWGSGNTIYF
TGTGCCAGCAGCCGCCAATGGGGATCAGGAAACACCATATATTTT
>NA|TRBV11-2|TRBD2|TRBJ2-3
CASSLVAGATDTQYF
TGTGCCAGCAGCTTAGTTGCGGGAGCAACAGATACGCAGTATTTT
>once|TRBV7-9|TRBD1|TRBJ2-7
CASSSGTGMSSYEQYF
TGTGCCAGCAGCTCGGGGACAGGGATGAGCTCCTACGAGCAGTACTTC
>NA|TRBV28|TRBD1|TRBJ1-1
CASGLGQENTEAFF
TGTGCCAGCGGATTAGGACAGGAGAACACTGAAGCTTTCTTT
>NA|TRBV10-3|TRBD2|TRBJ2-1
CAISAGTRNYNEQFF
TGTGCCATCAGTGCCGGGACTAGAAACTACAATGAGCAGTTCTTC
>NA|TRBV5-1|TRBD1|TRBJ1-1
CASSSDRARGRTEAFF
TGCGCCAGCAGCTCCGACAGGGCAAGGGGACGTACTGAAGCTTTCTTT
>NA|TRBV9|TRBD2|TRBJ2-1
CASSLSGRAGNNEQFF
TGTGCCAGCAGCCTTAGCGGGAGGGCCGGGAACAATGAGCAGTTCTTC
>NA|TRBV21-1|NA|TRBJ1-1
CASNFHTEAFF
TGTGCCAGCAACTTTCACACTGAAGCTTTCTTT
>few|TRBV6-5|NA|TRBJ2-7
CASSQAGVLEQYF
TGTGCCAGCAGTCAGGCCGGGGTACTCGAGCAGTACTTC
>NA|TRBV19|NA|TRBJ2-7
CASSRRLDSYEQYF
TGTGCCAGTAGCCGTCGGCTCGACTCCTACGAGCAGTACTTC
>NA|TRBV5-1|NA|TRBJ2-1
CASSFLMASSYNEQFF
TGCGCCAGCAGCTTTTTGATGGCTAGCTCCTACAATGAGCAGTTCTTC
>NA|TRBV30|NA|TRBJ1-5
CAWSSGTWDQPQHF
TGTGCCTGGAGTTCCGGGACATGGGATCAGCCCCAGCATTTT
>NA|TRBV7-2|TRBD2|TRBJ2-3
CASSSLAGGGTDTQYF
TGTGCCAGCAGCTCTTTAGCGGGAGGGGGCACAGATACGCAGTATTTT
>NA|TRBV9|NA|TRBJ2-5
CASSVGPGAGQETQYF
TGTGCCAGCAGCGTAGGCCCGGGAGCAGGCCAAGAGACCCAGTACTTC
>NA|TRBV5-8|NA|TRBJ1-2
CASSGWLWGDGYTF
TGTGCCAGCAGCGGGTGGCTTTGGGGGGATGGCTACACCTTC
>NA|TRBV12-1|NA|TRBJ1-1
CASSFVREGNTEAFF
TGTGCCAGCAGCTTTGTTCGGGAGGGGAACACTGAAGCTTTCTTT
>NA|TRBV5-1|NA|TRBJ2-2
CASSREVTNTGELFF
TGCGCCAGCAGCCGAGAAGTAACGAACACCGGGGAGCTGTTTTTT
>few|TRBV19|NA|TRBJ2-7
CASSYRDEQYF
TGTGCCAGTAGCTACAGGGACGAGCAGTACTTC
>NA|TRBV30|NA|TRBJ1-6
CAWSVGLRNSPLHF
TGTGCCTGGAGTGTGGGACTCAGAAATTCACCCCTCCACTTT
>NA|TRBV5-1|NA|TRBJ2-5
CASSLAWEETQYF
TGCGCCAGCAGCTTGGCATGGGAAGAGACCCAGTACTTC
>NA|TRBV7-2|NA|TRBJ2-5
CASSLRANTVAQYF
TGTGCCAGCAGCCTAAGAGCTAACACGGTGGCCCAGTACTTC
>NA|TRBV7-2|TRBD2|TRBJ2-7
CASSLEGTSGVWEQYF
TGTGCCAGCAGCTTAGAGGGGACTAGCGGAGTCTGGGAGCAGTACTTC
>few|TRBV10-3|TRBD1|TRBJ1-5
CAISLTGDRQPQHF
TGTGCCATCAGTCTAACAGGGGACAGGCAGCCCCAGCATTTT
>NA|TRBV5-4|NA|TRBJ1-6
CASSFSIRGSPLHF
TGTGCCAGCAGTTTTTCGATAAGGGGTTCACCCCTCCACTTT
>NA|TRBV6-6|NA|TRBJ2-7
CASSYLQGYEQYF
TGTGCCAGCAGTTATTTACAGGGATACGAGCAGTACTTC
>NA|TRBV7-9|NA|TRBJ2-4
CASSLRDHIQYF
TGTGCCAGCAGCTTGCGAGACCACATTCAGTACTTC
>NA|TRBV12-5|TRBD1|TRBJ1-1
CASGLTGGNTEAFF
TGTGCTAGTGGTTTGACAGGGGGGAACACTGAAGCTTTCTTT
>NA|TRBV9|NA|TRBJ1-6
CASSVKDSVNSPLHF
TGTGCCAGCAGCGTGAAGGACAGCGTAAATTCACCCCTCCACTTT
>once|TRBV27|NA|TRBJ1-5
CASSRRPGDSNQPQHF
TGTGCCAGCAGTCGACGACCGGGTGATAGCAATCAGCCCCAGCATTTT
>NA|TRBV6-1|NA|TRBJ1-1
CASTSIMGAEAFF
TGTGCCAGCACCTCGATCATGGGTGCTGAAGCTTTCTTT